The clone carrying this TCR beta chain appeared a few times. These data are taken from a study of OX40 agonist ivuxolimab in advanced cancers. Study at large: Partial responses were achieved by three patients: one hepatocellular carcinoma, two cutaneous melanoma.

CDR1 and CDR2 from the germline V gene are MDHEN and SYDVKM. The CDR3 covers 13 residues. V lost 10 bases to trimming and J lost 4 bases, with 14 bases between them. Patients with a history of autoimmune disease or on systemic immunosuppression were excluded. The table came from immunoSEQ multiplex PCR; TCRdb's copy has only in-frame clones and leaves some out. This sample yields approximately 30,000 clones, of which about 80% are seen a single time; about 12% belongs to the top ten. The source was CD4+ or CD8+ T cells sorted from blood, collected in a trial of the OX40 agonist ivuxolimab. The TCR originated in an adult with an advanced solid tumor such as melanoma, head and neck, liver or kidney cancer. The rearrangement links TRBV28 to TRBJ1-5, with D possibly matching TRBD1 (6 bases). For the CDR3, the DNA is TGTGCCACCAGCGATACAGGGAATCAGCCCCAGCATTTT. Translation: CATSDTGNQPQHF.